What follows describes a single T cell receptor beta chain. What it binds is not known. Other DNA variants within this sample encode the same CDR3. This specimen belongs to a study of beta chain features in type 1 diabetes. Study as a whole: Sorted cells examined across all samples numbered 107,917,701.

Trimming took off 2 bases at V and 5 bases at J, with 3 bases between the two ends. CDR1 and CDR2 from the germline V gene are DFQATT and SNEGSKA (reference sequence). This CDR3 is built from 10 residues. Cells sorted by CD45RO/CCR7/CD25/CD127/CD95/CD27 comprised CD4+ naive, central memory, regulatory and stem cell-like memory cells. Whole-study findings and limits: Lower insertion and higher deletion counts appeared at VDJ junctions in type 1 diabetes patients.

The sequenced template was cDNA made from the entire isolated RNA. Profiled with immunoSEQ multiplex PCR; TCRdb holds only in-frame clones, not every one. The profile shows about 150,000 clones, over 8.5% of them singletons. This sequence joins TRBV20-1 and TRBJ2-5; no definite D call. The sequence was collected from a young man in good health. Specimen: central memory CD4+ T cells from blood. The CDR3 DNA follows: TGCAGTGCTAGATCGGAGACCCAGTACTTC. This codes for CSARSETQYF.